These 17 T cell receptor beta chains originate from one sample sequenced in a study of T cell repertoires in cytomegalovirus infection. TCRdb recomputed calls from the reads with MiXCR, one row per CDR3 protein. The data contain hundreds of thousands of distinct CDR3 sequences, roughly 30% of them seen just once; the ten biggest clones take up under 15%. Their recognized antigens are unknown. The sequenced sample was cultured CD8+ T cells from PBMCs, obtained from culture after CMV antigen stimulation. All receptors come from a human donor in good health (CMV status not recorded). Some clones in this sample may be carry-over from other donors' samples.

This clonotype was counted between two and nine times. This chain uses TRBV10-3 with TRBJ2-1, with 9 bases fitting TRBD2. V shed 6 bases and J 4 bases; nucleotides not matched to a gene: 7. The CDR3 length is 15 residues. In germline, CDR1 is ENHRY, CDR2 SYGVKD. CDR3 loop: CAIRDVAGVYNEQFF. The CDR3 region has the DNA TGTGCCATCAGGGACGTAGCGGGGGTATACAATGAGCAGTTCTTC.

The J gene is TRBJ1-2, the V gene TRBV19; possible D gene TRBD1, 5 bases. Trimming pared 1 base from V and 8 bases from J, leaving 14 bases between. Germline V gene sequence: CDR1 LNHDA, CDR2 SQIVND (reference sequence). This CDR3 comprises 14 residues. The CDR3 nucleotides read TGTGCCAGTAGTATAGGACCAGGGACCTTGGGCTACACCTTC. As protein: CASSIGPGTLGYTF.

This clonotype has just a few counts. V is TRBV7-9 and J is TRBJ1-6; D is uncertain. V lost 5 bases, J lost 7 bases, and 12 bases lay in between. The CDR3 spans 14 residues. Germline V CDR1 and CDR2: SEHNR, FQNEAQ (reference sequence). The CDR3 here is CASSGPRENSPLHF. As DNA, the CDR3 is TGTGCCAGCAGCGGCCCCCGTGAGAATTCACCCCTCCACTTT.

The genes are TRBV6-6 and TRBJ2-7, with 7 bases aligning to TRBD2. The CDR3 is 15 residues long. In germline, CDR1 is MNHNY, CDR2 SVGAGI (reference sequence). The V and J ends lost 0 bases and 1 base, in that order; junction bases with no gene match: 3. Written as DNA, the CDR3 is TGTGCCAGCAGTTACTCGATGGGACTATCCTACGAGCAGTACTTC. Translated: CASSYSMGLSYEQYF.

The gene calls are TRBV3-1 and TRBJ1-2; unclear D gene. Germline assignment: CDR1 LGHDT and CDR2 YNNKEL (reference sequence). Trimming stripped 0 bases from V and 4 bases from J, with 12 bases between. The CDR3 runs 15 residues. This CDR3 is CASSQERIGPYGYTF. The CDR3 nucleotides are TGTGCCAGCAGCCAAGAGAGGATAGGACCCTATGGCTACACCTTC.

V usage is TRBV6-1 and J usage is TRBJ1-6; D perhaps matches TRBD1 (5 bases). Germline V CDR1 and CDR2: MNHNS, SASEGT. CDR3 size: 16 residues. Trimming took 1 base from V and 3 from J, leaving 10 bases between them. DNA of the CDR3: TGTGCCAGCAGTGAAGTAAGGACACGCTATAATTCACCCCTCCACTTT. This codes for CASSEVRTRYNSPLHF.

This clonotype was found a few times. V is TRBV7-6 and J is TRBJ2-2; maybe TRBD1 (5 bases). The V end was cut by 3 bases, the J end by 5 bases, with 16 bases between. The germline CDR1 and CDR2 sequences are SGHVS and FNYEAQ. The CDR3 covers 16 residues. The CDR3 DNA sequence: TGTGCCAGCAGCTTCGCCTCACAGGTCACTACCGGGGAGCTGTTTTTT. It translates to CASSFASQVTTGELFF.

In the case of this clonotype: One base away lies a much larger clone, so this may be a sequencing read error. V usage is TRBV28 and J usage is TRBJ1-2; D might be TRBD1 (5 bases). Germline V gene lookup returns CDR1 MDHEN and CDR2 SYDVKM. The V end was cut by 1 base, the J end by 1 base, with 16 bases between. The CDR3 has 17 residues. CDR3 sequence (DNA): TGTGCCAGCAGTTTATCGCGCGGGACGGACTATAACTATGGCTACACCTTC. It specifies CASSLSRGTDYNYGYTF.

The V gene is TRBV6-1, the J gene TRBJ2-7, with D possibly TRBD1 on 6 matching bases. The CDR3 contains 17 residues. The V end lost 5 bases, the J end lost 1 base, and 21 bases lay between the germline ends. CDR1 and CDR2 (germline): MNHNS, SASEGT. Here the CDR3 DNA reads TGTGCCAGCAGTTATCCAAACAGGGCGATGGGGTCCTACGAGCAGTACTTC. It specifies CASSYPNRAMGSYEQYF.

This clonotype occurred a few times. The chain uses TRBV6-1 and TRBJ1-1, with 7 positions matching TRBD1. The CDR3 has 14 amino acids. The V gene end was trimmed by 7 bases and the J gene end by 0 bases; junction bases not matched to a gene: 5. CDR1 is MNHNS and CDR2 is SASEGT in the germline V gene. CDR3 bases: TGTGCCAGCATCCCGGGACAGATGAACACTGAAGCTTTCTTT. Translation: CASIPGQMNTEAFF.

This clonotype came up a few times. The chain combines TRBV6-5 with TRBJ2-5, with D possibly called TRBD1 or TRBD2 (6 bases each). V gave up 5 bases and J gave up 2 bases, with 15 bases separating them. In germline, CDR1 is MNHEY, CDR2 SVGAGI. The CDR3 runs to 15 residues. The DNA of the CDR3 is TGTGCCAGCAGTGACTGGAGGGGGAGGCAAGAGACCCAGTACTTC. It encodes CASSDWRGRQETQYF.

This clonotype was seen repeatedly, ten times or more. The CDR3 loop is CASSLVGALETQYF. The CDR3 DNA reads as TGTGCCAGCAGCTTAGTGGGGGCTCTGGAGACCCAGTACTTC. This chain links TRBV7-6 with TRBJ2-5, with D perhaps matching TRBD1 (6 bases). The CDR3 contains 14 residues. Germline loops: CDR1 SGHVS, CDR2 FNYEAQ. V gave up 1 base and J gave up 5 bases, with 11 bases separating them.

J is TRBJ1-5 and V is TRBV27; D is undetermined. V lost 3 bases to trimming and J lost 0 bases, with 6 bases between them. CDR1 and CDR2 (germline): MNHEY, SMNVEV (reference sequence). This CDR3 region has 14 residues. The CDR3 sequence: CASSFDASNQPQHF. CDR3 nucleotide sequence: TGTGCCAGCAGTTTTGATGCTAGCAATCAGCCCCAGCATTTT.

This clonotype was seen a handful of times. V gene TRBV6-2 or TRBV6-3 combines with J gene TRBJ2-3; D unresolved. Germline V gene sequence: CDR1 MNHEY, CDR2 SVGEGT. V lost 3 bases to trimming and J lost 2 bases, with 12 bases between them. The length of the CDR3 is 15 residues. The CDR3 DNA is TGTGCCAGCAGTTATGGTGGTTTCACCACAGATACGCAGTATTTT. As protein: CASSYGGFTTDTQYF.

This clonotype was counted only a few times. The chain couples TRBV15 to TRBJ1-5; D may be TRBD1 (5 bases). From germline, CDR1 is LNHNV and CDR2 YYDKDF (reference sequence). Trimming shortened V by 0 bases and J by 11 bases, and 14 bases separated the two germline ends. The CDR3 spans 14 residues. CDR3 nucleotides: TGTGCCACCAGCAGAGAGAGGGGTGGTCGGGCCCAGCATTTT. It yields the protein CATSRERGGRAQHF.

V and J are TRBV7-8 and TRBJ1-6; perhaps TRBD1 as D (5 bases). Trimming pared 3 bases from V and 8 bases from J, leaving 23 bases between. Germline lookup yields CDR1 SGHVS and CDR2 FQNEAQ. The CDR3 is 18 amino acids. The CDR3 loop reads CASSFSLARDGLDSPLHF. The DNA for the CDR3 is TGTGCCAGCAGCTTCTCCCTTGCCCGGGACGGACTAGATTCACCCCTCCACTTT.

To note about this clonotype: At one boundary the junction diverges from the germline segment, which might be a read error. The chain recombines TRBV27 with TRBJ2-7, with 10 positions matching TRBD1. The CDR3 has 15 amino acids. CDR1 and CDR2 from the germline V gene are MNHEY and SMNVEV (reference sequence). Here the CDR3 reads CANSHRDRGGYEQYF. The CDR3 DNA reads TGTGCCAACAGTCACCGGGACAGGGGAGGCTACGAGCAGTACTTC.